These 20 T cell receptor beta chains originate from one sample sequenced in a study of T-cell reconstitution after alpha-beta-depleted transplantation in children. A library of TCRbeta sequences, prepared with unique molecular identifiers, was generated. Via MiXCR, TCRdb re-called the PCR reads, giving one row per CDR3 protein. The top ten clones hold approximately 11% of a sample with a few hundred thousand distinct CDR3 sequences, 23% of them seen once. The sequencing here drew on PBMCs, mostly from graft donor cells, taken 180 days after TCRalphabeta/CD19-depleted stem cell transplant. Every receptor here comes from a male patient younger than 18 who had a stem cell transplant for acute lymphoblastic leukemia, so the T cells may come from the graft donor.

This clonotype was seen a handful of times. The chain recombines TRBV6-5 with TRBJ2-1; D unresolved. Trimming pared 2 bases from V and 7 bases from J, leaving 6 bases between. The CDR3 loop spans 12 amino acids. Germline V lookup: CDR1 MNHEY, CDR2 SVGAGI. The chain's CDR3 is CASSYTRNEQFF. CDR3 DNA sequence: TGTGCCAGCAGTTACACGAGAAATGAGCAGTTCTTC.

The chain uses TRBV12-3 or TRBV12-4 and TRBJ1-2; 9 nucleotides line up with TRBD1. V lost 5 bases to trimming and J lost 2 bases; unmatched junction nucleotides: 9. The CDR3 contains 16 residues. The CDR3 loop is CASSKNPGQGNYGYTF. DNA of the CDR3: TGTGCCAGCAGTAAGAATCCGGGACAGGGAAACTATGGCTACACCTTC.

The chain has TRBV6-6 and TRBJ2-5, with a tentative D call TRBD2 (5 bases). Germline V lookup: CDR1 MNHNY, CDR2 SVGAGI (reference sequence). The CDR3 extends over 12 amino acids. The germline V and J ends were trimmed by 9 bases and 5 bases, with 13 bases remaining between them. This CDR3 is CASGRERETQYF. CDR3 sequence (DNA): TGTGCCAGTGGAAGGGAGAGGGAGACCCAGTACTTC.

The V gene is TRBV3-1, the J gene TRBJ2-1, with 7 bases fitting TRBD2. The germline V gene has CDR1 LGHDT and CDR2 YNNKEL (reference sequence). Trimming took 2 bases from V and 9 from J; bases not matched to a gene: 13. The CDR3 loop spans 16 amino acids. CDR3 sequence: CASSQPRLAAVSEQFF. The CDR3 DNA follows: TGTGCCAGCAGCCAACCTCGACTAGCAGCGGTTTCTGAGCAGTTCTTC.

The gene calls are TRBV29-1 and TRBJ2-7; D uncertain. Germline values: CDR1 SQVTM, CDR2 ANQGSEA. The CDR3 spans 12 residues. With 4 bases removed from V and 0 bases from J, the gap between germline ends came to 7 bases. The CDR3 DNA is TGCAGCGTTGCATTCGACTCCTACGAGCAGTACTTC. This sequence encodes CSVAFDSYEQYF.

This clonotype was seen more than once but under ten times. The V gene is TRBV6-5, the J gene TRBJ2-1; D is unclear. CDR3 length: 12 residues. Trimming cost V 6 bases and J 5 bases, with 8 bases left between them. CDR1 MNHEY and CDR2 SVGAGI come from the germline V gene. The CDR3 here is CASSDTDNEQFF. DNA for the CDR3: TGTGCCAGCAGCGACACGGACAATGAGCAGTTCTTC.

The genes are TRBV7-9 and TRBJ2-3, with D perhaps TRBD1 (6 bases). Germline assignment: CDR1 SEHNR and CDR2 FQNEAQ (reference sequence). This CDR3 spans 15 amino acids. Between the trimmed V and J ends, which lost 0 bases and 6 bases, there was a span of 13 bases. This CDR3 is CASSLALTGSDTQYF. The CDR3 DNA reads TGTGCCAGCAGCTTAGCACTAACAGGGTCCGATACGCAGTATTTT.

The chain combines TRBV6-5 with TRBJ2-1; 9 nucleotides agree with TRBD2. The CDR3 is 16 residues long. Germline CDR1 and CDR2: MNHEY and SVGAGI. V lost 0 bases and J lost 8; bases outside the gene matches: 8. The CDR3 region has the DNA TGTGCCAGCAGTTACTCGCGCACTAGCGGGCTAGATGAGCAGTTCTTC. It translates to CASSYSRTSGLDEQFF.

V usage is TRBV12-3 or TRBV12-4 and J usage is TRBJ2-5; D might be TRBD2 (6 bases). This CDR3 is 14 amino acids long. Trimming removed 7 bases at V and 0 bases at J, with 12 bases between. The CDR3 region is CASKEGVYQETQYF. In nucleotides, the CDR3 is TGTGCCAGCAAGGAGGGAGTGTACCAAGAGACCCAGTACTTC.

This clonotype was counted between two and nine times. V and J are TRBV4-2 and TRBJ2-1; D might be TRBD2 (5 bases). Germline loops: CDR1 LGHNA, CDR2 YNFKEQ. V gave up 0 bases and J gave up 5 bases, with 14 bases separating them. The CDR3 consists of 16 residues. The CDR3 DNA sequence: TGTGCCAGCAGCCAAGATCTAGGGCTAGCAGACAATGAGCAGTTCTTC. Translating it yields CASSQDLGLADNEQFF.

The chain uses TRBV11-2 and TRBJ1-1; D is unclear. CDR1 SGHAT and CDR2 FQNNGV come from the germline V gene. The CDR3 spans 13 residues. The V and J ends lost 1 base and 4 bases respectively, with 7 bases between them. The CDR3 sequence: CASSLARATEAFF. DNA of the CDR3: TGTGCCAGCAGCTTAGCCCGGGCCACTGAAGCTTTCTTT.

The chain is built from TRBV27 and TRBJ2-3, with 7 bases identical to TRBD1. The trim removed 5 bases at V and 2 bases at J, leaving 13 bases unmatched. The CDR3 covers 17 residues. CDR1 MNHEY and CDR2 SMNVEV come from the germline V gene (reference sequence). The CDR3 is CASSPMTGIGATDTQYF. The CDR3 DNA sequence: TGTGCCAGCAGTCCGATGACAGGGATTGGGGCCACAGATACGCAGTATTTT.

This chain links TRBV2 with TRBJ2-5; 9 bases map to TRBD2. The CDR3 is made up of 13 amino acids. Germline trimming cut 11 bases from V and 7 bases from J; bases unmatched to any gene: 11. Germline-derived CDR1 and CDR2 are SNHLY and FYNNEI. As DNA, the CDR3 is TGTGCCGGGGAGACTAGCGGAGAAGGGACCCAGTACTTC. Protein sequence: CAGETSGEGTQYF.

The CDR3 spells CASRTGAAYSNEQFF. The DNA of the CDR3 is TGCGCCAGCAGAACGGGGGCGGCCTATAGCAATGAGCAGTTCTTC. The gene calls are TRBV5-1 and TRBJ2-1; D may correspond to TRBD1 or TRBD2 (6 bases each). Germline-derived CDR1 and CDR2 are SGHRS and YFSETQ. V gave up 5 bases and J gave up 6 bases, with 18 bases separating them. CDR3 size: 15 residues.

The CDR3 sequence is CASSPVGATVRGYTF. In nucleotides, the CDR3 is TGTGCCAGCAGTCCCGTTGGGGCAACGGTGAGGGGCTACACCTTC. V is TRBV28 and J is TRBJ1-2; D is perhaps TRBD1 (5 bases). V dropped 5 bases and J dropped 8 bases, with 21 bases sitting between them. The CDR3 is made up of 15 amino acids. CDR1 and CDR2 from the germline V gene are MDHEN and SYDVKM.

This clonotype showed up many times. This rearrangement joins TRBV18 to TRBJ1-1; 8 bases align to TRBD1. This CDR3 region has 15 residues. Germline V gene sequence: CDR1 KGHSH, CDR2 LQKENI. Trimming took 3 bases from V and 1 from J; bases not matched to a gene: 4. The DNA of the CDR3 is TGTGCCAGCTCACCCGGACAGGGTTGGAACACTGAAGCTTTCTTT. Protein: CASSPGQGWNTEAFF.

The chain carries TRBV4-1 and TRBJ2-1; 7 bases agree with TRBD2. The germline gives CDR1 MGHRA, CDR2 YSYEKL. V lost 2 bases to trimming and J lost 5 bases; unmatched junction nucleotides: 18. The CDR3 length is 19 residues. The chain's CDR3 is CASSQKLPGLRSEDNEQFF. Written as DNA, the CDR3 is TGCGCCAGCAGCCAAAAACTCCCGGGACTACGGTCGGAGGACAATGAGCAGTTCTTC.

This clonotype was recorded at least ten times. This sequence joins TRBV5-1 and TRBJ2-3; no clear D. The germline CDR1 and CDR2 sequences are SGHRS and YFSETQ. V was shortened by 0 bases and J by 9 bases, with 5 bases between the two germline ends. The CDR3 has 11 residues. The CDR3 protein is CASSLGMTQYF. The CDR3 DNA reads TGCGCCAGCAGCTTGGGGATGACGCAGTATTTT.

The chain links TRBV2 to TRBJ2-7; TRBD1 might be the D (6 bases). In germline, CDR1 is SNHLY, CDR2 FYNNEI. The CDR3 has 16 residues. The ends were cut back, 0 bases at V and 4 bases at J, with 16 bases in the middle. In DNA, the CDR3 is TGTGCCAGCAGTGAAGCGGTTTCGACAGGAGGATACGAGCAGTACTTC. Translating it yields CASSEAVSTGGYEQYF.

V gene TRBV12-3 or TRBV12-4 combines with J gene TRBJ2-7; 10 nucleotides agree with TRBD1. V gave up 7 bases and J gave up 3 bases; unmatched junction bases: 9. This CDR3 has 15 amino acids. The CDR3 loop is CASKSRWDRGYEQYF. For the CDR3, the DNA is TGTGCCAGCAAATCACGTTGGGACAGGGGCTACGAGCAGTACTTC.